This TCR beta chain was captured by sequencing in a study of T cell repertoires in cytomegalovirus infection. Trimming took 8 bases from V and 8 from J; bases not matched to a gene: 8. This CDR3 has 13 residues. In TCRdb, the reads were re-called with MiXCR into one record per CDR3 protein. The sample records roughly 700,000 distinct CDR3 sequences, around 35% being singletons. This clonotype turned up a few times. Its antigen remains unknown. The starting material was cultured PBMCs, obtained from culture after CMV antigen stimulation. This chain connects TRBV12-3 or TRBV12-4 to TRBJ2-1; TRBD2 matches at 8 bases. The sequence was obtained from a human donor in good health (CMV status not recorded). Some clones in this sample may be carry-over from other donors' samples. The DNA for the CDR3 is TGTGCCAGCGCCACCGGAGCGGGAGATGAGCAGTTCTTC. Its protein is CASATGAGDEQFF.